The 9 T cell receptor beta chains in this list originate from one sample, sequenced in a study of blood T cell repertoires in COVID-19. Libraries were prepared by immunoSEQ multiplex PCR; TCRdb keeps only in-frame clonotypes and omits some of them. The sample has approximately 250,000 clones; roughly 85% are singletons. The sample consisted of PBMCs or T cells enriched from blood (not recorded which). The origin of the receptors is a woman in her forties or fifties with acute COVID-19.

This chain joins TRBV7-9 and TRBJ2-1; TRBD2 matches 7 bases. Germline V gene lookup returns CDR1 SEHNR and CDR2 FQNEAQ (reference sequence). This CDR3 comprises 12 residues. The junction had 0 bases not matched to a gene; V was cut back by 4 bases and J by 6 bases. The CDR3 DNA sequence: TGTGCCAGCAGCTCGGGGGGCAATGAGCAGTTCTTC. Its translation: CASSSGGNEQFF.

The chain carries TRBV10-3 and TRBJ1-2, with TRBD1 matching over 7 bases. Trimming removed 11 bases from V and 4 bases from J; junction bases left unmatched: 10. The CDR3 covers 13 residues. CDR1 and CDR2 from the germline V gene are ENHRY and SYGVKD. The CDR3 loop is CAVGQPSGYGYTF. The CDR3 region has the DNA TGTGCCGTGGGACAGCCTTCAGGCTATGGCTACACCTTC.

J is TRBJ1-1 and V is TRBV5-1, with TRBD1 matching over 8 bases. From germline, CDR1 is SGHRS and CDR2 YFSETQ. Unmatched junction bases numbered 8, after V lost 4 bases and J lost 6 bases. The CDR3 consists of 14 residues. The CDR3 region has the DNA TGCGCCAGCAGCCTTGGACAGGGAGGATCTGAAGCTTTCTTT. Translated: CASSLGQGGSEAFF.

CDR3 in DNA: TGTGCCAGCAGAAGTAGCCTTAGAGAGACCCAGTACTTC. Its translation: CASRSSLRETQYF. V usage is TRBV6-5 and J usage is TRBJ2-5; no reliable D call. This CDR3 contains 13 residues. Germline V gives CDR1 MNHEY, CDR2 SVGAGI. V was cut by 6 bases and J by 4 bases, with 12 bases left in between.

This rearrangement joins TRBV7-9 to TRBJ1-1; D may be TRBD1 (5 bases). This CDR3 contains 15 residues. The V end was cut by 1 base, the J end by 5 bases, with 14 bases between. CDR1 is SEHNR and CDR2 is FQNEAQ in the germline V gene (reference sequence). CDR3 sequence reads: CASSLGGGVGTEAFF. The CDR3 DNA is TGTGCCAGCAGCTTAGGAGGAGGGGTGGGGACTGAAGCTTTCTTT.

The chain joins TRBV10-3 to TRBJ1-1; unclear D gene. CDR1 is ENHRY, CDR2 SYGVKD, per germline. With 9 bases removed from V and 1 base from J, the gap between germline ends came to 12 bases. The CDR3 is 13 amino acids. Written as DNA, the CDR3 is TGTGCCATACTTGGTTCAGGGAACACTGAAGCTTTCTTT. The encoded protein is CAILGSGNTEAFF.

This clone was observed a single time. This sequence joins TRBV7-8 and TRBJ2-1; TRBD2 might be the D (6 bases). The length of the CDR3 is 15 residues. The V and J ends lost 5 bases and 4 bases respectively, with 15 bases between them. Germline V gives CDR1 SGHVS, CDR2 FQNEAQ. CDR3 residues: CASSRGSFKYNEQFF. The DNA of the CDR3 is TGTGCCAGCAGCCGGGGGAGTTTTAAGTACAATGAGCAGTTCTTC.

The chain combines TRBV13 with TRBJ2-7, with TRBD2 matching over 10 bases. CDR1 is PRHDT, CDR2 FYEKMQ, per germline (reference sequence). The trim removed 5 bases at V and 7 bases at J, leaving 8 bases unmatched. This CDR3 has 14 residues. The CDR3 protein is CASSPGLALAEQYF. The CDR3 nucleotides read TGTGCCAGCAGCCCGGGACTAGCGTTAGCAGAGCAGTACTTC.

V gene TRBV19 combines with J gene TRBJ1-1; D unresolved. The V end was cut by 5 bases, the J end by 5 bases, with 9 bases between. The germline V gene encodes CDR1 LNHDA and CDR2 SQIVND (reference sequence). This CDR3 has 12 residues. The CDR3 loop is CASSLRSTEAFF. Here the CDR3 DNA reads TGTGCCAGTAGTCTTCGTTCGACTGAAGCTTTCTTT.